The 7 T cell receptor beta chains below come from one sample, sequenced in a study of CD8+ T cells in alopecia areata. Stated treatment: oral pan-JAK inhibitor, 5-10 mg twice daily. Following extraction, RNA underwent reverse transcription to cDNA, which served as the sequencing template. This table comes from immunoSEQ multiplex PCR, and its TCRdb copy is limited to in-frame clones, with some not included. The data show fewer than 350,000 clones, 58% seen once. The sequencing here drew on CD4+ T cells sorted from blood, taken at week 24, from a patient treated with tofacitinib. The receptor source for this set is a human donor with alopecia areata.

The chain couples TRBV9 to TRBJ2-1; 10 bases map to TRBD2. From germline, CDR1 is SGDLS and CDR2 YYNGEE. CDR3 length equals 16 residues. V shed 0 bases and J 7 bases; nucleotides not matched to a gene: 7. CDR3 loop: CASSVGRGLAQNEQFF. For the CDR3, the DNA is TGTGCCAGCAGCGTAGGAAGGGGACTAGCGCAAAATGAGCAGTTCTTC.

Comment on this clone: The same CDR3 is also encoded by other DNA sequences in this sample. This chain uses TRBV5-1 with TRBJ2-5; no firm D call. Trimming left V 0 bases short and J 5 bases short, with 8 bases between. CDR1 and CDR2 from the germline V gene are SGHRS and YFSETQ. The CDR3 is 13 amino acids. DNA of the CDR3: TGCGCCAGCAGCTTGGGTCCAGGTGAGACCCAGTACTTC. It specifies CASSLGPGETQYF. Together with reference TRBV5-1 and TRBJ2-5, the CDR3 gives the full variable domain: KAGVTQTPRYLIKTRGQQVTLSCSPISGHRSVSWYQQTPGQGLQFLFEYFSETQRNKGNFPGRFSGRQFSNSRSEMNVSTLELGDSALYLCASSLGPGETQYFGPGTRLLVL.

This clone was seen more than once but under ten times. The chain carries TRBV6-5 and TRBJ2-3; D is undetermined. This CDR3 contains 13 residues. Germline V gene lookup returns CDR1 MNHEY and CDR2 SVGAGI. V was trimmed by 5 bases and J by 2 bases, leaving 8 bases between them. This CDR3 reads CASSRLHTDTQYF. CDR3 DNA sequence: TGTGCCAGCAGTCGTCTACACACAGATACGCAGTATTTT.

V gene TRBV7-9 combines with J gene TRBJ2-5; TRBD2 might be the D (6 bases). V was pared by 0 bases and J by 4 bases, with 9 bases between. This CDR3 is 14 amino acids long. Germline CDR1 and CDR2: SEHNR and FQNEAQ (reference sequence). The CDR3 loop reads CASSLAWTTETQYF. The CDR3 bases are TGTGCCAGCAGCTTAGCATGGACTACAGAGACCCAGTACTTC.

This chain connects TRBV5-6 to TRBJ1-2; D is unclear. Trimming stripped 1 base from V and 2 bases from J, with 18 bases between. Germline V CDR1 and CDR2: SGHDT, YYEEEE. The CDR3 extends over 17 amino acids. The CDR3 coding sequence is TGTGCCAGCAGCTTGTATGTCAGCTTGGGGAAGAACTATGGCTACACCTTC. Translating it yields CASSLYVSLGKNYGYTF.

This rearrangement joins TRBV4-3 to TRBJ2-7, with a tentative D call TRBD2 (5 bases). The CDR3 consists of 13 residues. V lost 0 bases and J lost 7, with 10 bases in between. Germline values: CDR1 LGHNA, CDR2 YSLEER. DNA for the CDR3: TGCGCCAGCAGCCAAGATCGTGAGGGTGAGCAGTACTTC. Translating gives CASSQDREGEQYF.

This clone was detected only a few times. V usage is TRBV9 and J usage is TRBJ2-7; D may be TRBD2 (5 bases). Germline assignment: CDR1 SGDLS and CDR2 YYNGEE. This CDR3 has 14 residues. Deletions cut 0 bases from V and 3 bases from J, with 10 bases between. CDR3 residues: CASSVAIAGYEQYF. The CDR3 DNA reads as TGTGCCAGCAGCGTAGCTATTGCGGGCTACGAGCAGTACTTC.